This TCR beta chain comes out of a study of cytomegalovirus exposure and HLA in healthy donors (dated by TCRdb to 2017 to 2019). In the study overall: According to an earlier analysis of 450 to 650 of the donors, about 190 million T cells yielded approximately 120 million unique TCR beta sequences and about 300 Gb of sequence data. An early release that covered roughly 600 HLA-typed donors contained approximately 300 gigabases of sequencing data and roughly 84 million unique TCR sequences. Of the approximately 400 genotyped donors, approximately 80% were placed in the genetic ancestry cluster associated with self-reported Caucasian donors. The study was designed to test whether signatures of past pathogen exposure could be identified by cataloging public T cell receptors. Using immunosequencing, the study profiled T cell repertoires from 500 to 800 subjects and related those repertoires to cytomegalovirus serostatus. Along with the approximately 700-subject first cohort, a separate validation cohort of roughly 110 different subjects was used. To predict cytomegalovirus infection status, the study combined high-throughput TCR immunosequencing, statistical association of individual TCRs with disease status, and machine learning. A later analysis re-examined previously published TCR beta repertoires from hundreds of donors and added high-resolution HLA genotyping to investigate patterns of TCR occurrence. Rather than drawing on any new phenotypic data, the later analysis identified candidate immune exposures from TCR beta sequences and the way those sequences occurred across donors. An earlier analysis of more than 450 of the donors used high-throughput TCR beta sequencing to judge whether each TCR beta V gene segment behaved as functional or pseudogenic. Donor age, sex, ethnicity and CMV serostatus were collected together with the repertoire data. A later genetic analysis used genome-wide SNP genotypes for about 55% of the 666 donors, treating that subset as a discovery cohort. Every discovery cohort repertoire had been produced on one sequencing platform. Both class I and class II loci were covered by HLA typing, at four-digit resolution. Typing coverage differed by locus: A, B, C, DRB1 and DQB1 were typed in roughly 620-630 donors, DQA1 in about 500, DPA1 in some 610, and DPB1 in about 450. Because of strong linkage in the cohort, 5 or 6 DR-DQ haplotypes were treated as single units for association and clustering. Among some 400 genotyped donors of the cohort, an average of roughly 230,000 unique TCR beta nucleotide sequences was sequenced per donor, of which about 19% were non-productive.

Concerning this clone itself: Its antigen is unknown.

The cohort consisted of 650 to 850 healthy bone marrow donors. Cohort members were all nominally healthy when sampled, although unrecorded immune exposures were likely present. The donor was CMV seronegative and belonged to the group of over 300 seronegative cohort members. A peripheral blood sample was provided by each donor, and peripheral blood mononuclear cells were used for TCR beta sequencing. Genomic DNA extraction from the blood cell samples was performed with the Qiagen DNeasy Blood Extraction Kit. Trimming accounts for 3 bases at V and 10 bases at J, while the number of junction bases matched to no gene is 5. From the cysteine up to the phenylalanine, the CDR3 has a length of 14 residues. Of all the DNA, just the CDR3 is kept, 42 bases in frame from base 1. As encoded in the germline V gene, CDR1 is SQVTM while CDR2 is ANQGSEA. The library relied on the immunoSEQ multiplex PCR assay. A mixture of 60 forward primers for TCR Vbeta segments and 13 reverse primers for TCR Jbeta segments was used in the multiplex PCR. A multiplex PCR assay on genomic DNA amplified the CDR3 region of rearranged TCR beta genes. Amplified TCR beta libraries were sequenced as 87-base-pair reads on the Illumina HiSeq System. The source study handled its data this way. A later analysis counted approximately 76 million unique TCR beta chains across the 550 to 700 repertoires, and around 9.9 million of these chains were shared by at least two donors. Raw reads were error-corrected and collapsed into unique sequences with a nearest-neighbor algorithm that merged closely related sequences to remove PCR and sequencing errors. CDR3 sequences were aligned to IMGT reference sequences to assign V, D and J gene segments. Each retained sequence needed at least a six-nucleotide match to both a V gene segment and a J gene segment. Rearrangements were called productive when the CDR3 lacked stop codons and stayed in frame with V and J; all others were non-productive. Following IMGT convention, CDR3 was defined as the stretch from the second conserved V-encoded cysteine to the conserved J-encoded phenylalanine. Sequences without an unambiguous match to a single V gene segment were excluded from the earlier analysis of approximately 560 of the donors. In an earlier analysis of approximately 590 of the donors, a V segment was called functional when productive rearrangements were above 56.7%, and segregating when the standard deviation between donors exceeded 5%. A statistical classification framework was developed to diagnose cytomegalovirus status using the catalog of TCR beta chain sequences. In a later analysis, TCR nucleotide sequences were compared against IMGT/GENE-DB human TR gene sequences so that V and J genes could be assigned. In a later analysis, CDR3 sequences and most-parsimonious VDJ recombination scenarios were assigned using the TCRdist pipeline. In a later analysis, each TCR beta chain was defined by its CDR3 amino acid sequence together with its V-gene family, and reads without a unique V-gene family were excluded. In a later analysis, 550 to 650 highly shared, low-generation-probability nucleotide sequences were removed to address suspected cross-contamination and a sequencing artifact. In a later analysis, a clonal expansion index was calculated for each public chain from normalized within-repertoire ranks of inferred template counts. A later analysis computed generation probabilities with a VDJ recombination model fitted to out-of-frame rearrangements, and checked the results against IGoR. Hypergeometric tests were used in a later analysis to score TCR-TCR, TCR-HLA and TCR-CMV co-occurrence, with a repertoire-size bias correction applied to the TCR pairs. In a later analysis, false discovery rates were estimated by permuting HLA or CMV assignments 20 times. In a later analysis, co-occurring TCRs were grouped with DBSCAN, and TCRdist sequence similarity was added when clustering was performed within HLA-allele-positive subsets. Repertoires with fewer than 30,000 or more than 120,000 public chains, plus five repertoires with anomalous nucleotide sharing, were excluded from co-occurrence clustering. Imported from immuneACCESS, the table was reduced by TCRdb to in-frame sequences with V and J called. These copies leave out some clones; in studies compared against another copy, an unresolved V gene accounts for under half, and the cause of the remainder is not known. The V and J calls and the clone size are those of that table, but D and trimming were determined from the DNA. The sample's records list roughly 64,000 clones. The ten largest make up around 3.6% of the sample.

Results and caveats for the whole study, not just this receptor: Immune exposure information for the cohort was limited to CMV serostatus. Most TCR sequences were seen in very few donors, while some public TCRs were found in many individuals. Because HLA typing was unavailable for some donors at each locus, only the typed subset was used in association tests. According to a later genetic analysis, donors in an Asian-associated ancestry cluster had fewer N-insertions in productive TCRs than the approximately 690-donor mean. In both the original and validation cohorts, the classifier was reported to diagnose cytomegalovirus status with high specificity and sensitivity. In a later analysis, several top co-occurrence clusters were reported to appear linked to parvovirus B19, influenza, CMV and Epstein-Barr virus. Approximately 18 rarely observed V segments, including chromosome 9 orphons, were excluded from the earlier analysis of about 610 of the donors because counts were too low. According to a later analysis, TCR association rates differed among HLA loci, with DRB1 alleles showing the most associated TCRs and HLA-C alleles showing the fewest. In vitro tests confirmed that three of the cytomegalovirus-associated TCR beta chains recognize cytomegalovirus antigens. In a later analysis, HLA-associated TCR beta chains were found to be more clonally expanded and to have lower generation probabilities than equally common non-associated chains. A further reported finding was that TCR beta sequences accurately predicted the HLA-A and HLA-B alleles for most subjects in the first cohort. In a later genetic analysis, a missense DCLRE1C variant was associated with V-gene and J-gene trimming of TCR beta chains, and the association was replicated in an independent cohort. A group of highly shared sequence variants was considered likely to be a technical artifact of the sequencing pipeline. Most CMV-associated TCR beta chains appeared to be HLA-restricted in a later analysis, and the HLA associations seemed to be driven largely by CMV exposure. The 87-base-pair reads could not distinguish some IMGT-functional V segments, including TRBV6-2 and TRBV6-3, so those segments were excluded. Strong co-occurrence of HLA alleles, especially DR and DQ, made assigning TCR associations to individual alleles difficult. According to the authors, the approach could potentially be generalized to other disease states and immunological phenotypes. Roughly uniform sequencing depth across donors was assumed in presence/absence analyses, although this assumption may not hold. Correlated functional status among segregating V segments might be attributable to linkage disequilibrium, but an unknown experimental factor could not be ruled out. The study gave a list of about 160 TCR beta chains associated with cytomegalovirus. Specific HLA alleles were associated with 15,000 to 20,000 TCR beta sequences at a false discovery rate of 0.05 in a later analysis. In this cohort, only TCR beta chains were sequenced, and detectable features were limited by the absence of alpha or paired-chain data. Broadly in line with IMGT annotations, most TCR beta V segments showed up in productive rearrangements about 90% or about 30% of the time in an earlier analysis of 450 to 750 of the donors.

The rearrangement joined TRBV29-1 to TRBJ2-1, and 14 junctional nucleotides match TRBD2. This sequence originates from a woman aged 18-30 years in good health and CMV-seronegative. The sequencing sample was made of PBMCs. CDR3 loop: CSVDATSGRGEQFF. At the DNA level, the sequence is TGCAGCGTTGACGCGACTAGCGGGAGGGGGGAGCAGTTCTTC.